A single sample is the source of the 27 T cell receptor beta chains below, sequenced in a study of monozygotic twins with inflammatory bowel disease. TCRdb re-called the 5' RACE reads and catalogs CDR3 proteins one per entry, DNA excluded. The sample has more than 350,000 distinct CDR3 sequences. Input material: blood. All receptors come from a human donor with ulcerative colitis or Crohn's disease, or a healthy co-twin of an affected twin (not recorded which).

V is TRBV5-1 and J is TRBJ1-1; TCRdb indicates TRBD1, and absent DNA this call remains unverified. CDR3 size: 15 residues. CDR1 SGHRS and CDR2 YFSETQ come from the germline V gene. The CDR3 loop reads CASSLAMTVNTEAFF.

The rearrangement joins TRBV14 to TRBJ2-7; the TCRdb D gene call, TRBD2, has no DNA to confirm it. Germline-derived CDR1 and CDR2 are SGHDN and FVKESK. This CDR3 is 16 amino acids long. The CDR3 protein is CASSQKRGLLISEQYF.

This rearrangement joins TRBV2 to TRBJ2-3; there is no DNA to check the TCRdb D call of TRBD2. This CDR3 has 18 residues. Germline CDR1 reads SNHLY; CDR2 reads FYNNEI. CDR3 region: CASSSVLTSVILADTQYF.

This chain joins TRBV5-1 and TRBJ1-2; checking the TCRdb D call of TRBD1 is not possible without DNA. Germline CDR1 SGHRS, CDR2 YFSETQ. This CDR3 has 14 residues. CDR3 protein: CASSPQDGSYGYTF. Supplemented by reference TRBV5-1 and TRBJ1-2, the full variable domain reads KAGVTQTPRYLIKTRGQQVTLSCSPISGHRSVSWYQQTPGQGLQFLFEYFSETQRNKGNFPGRFSGRQFSNSRSEMNVSTLELGDSALYLCASSPQDGSYGYTFGSGTRLTVV.

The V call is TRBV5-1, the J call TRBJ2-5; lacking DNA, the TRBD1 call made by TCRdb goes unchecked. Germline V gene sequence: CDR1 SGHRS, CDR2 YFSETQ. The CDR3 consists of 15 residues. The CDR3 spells CASSLSGGGLETQYF. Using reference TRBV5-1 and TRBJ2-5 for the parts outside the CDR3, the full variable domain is KAGVTQTPRYLIKTRGQQVTLSCSPISGHRSVSWYQQTPGQGLQFLFEYFSETQRNKGNFPGRFSGRQFSNSRSEMNVSTLELGDSALYLCASSLSGGGLETQYFGPGTRLLVL.

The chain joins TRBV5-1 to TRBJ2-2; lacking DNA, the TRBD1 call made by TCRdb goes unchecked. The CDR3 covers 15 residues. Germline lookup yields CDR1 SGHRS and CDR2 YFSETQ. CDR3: CASSYLRGDTGELFF. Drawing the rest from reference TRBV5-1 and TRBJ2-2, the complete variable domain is KAGVTQTPRYLIKTRGQQVTLSCSPISGHRSVSWYQQTPGQGLQFLFEYFSETQRNKGNFPGRFSGRQFSNSRSEMNVSTLELGDSALYLCASSYLRGDTGELFFGEGSRLTVL.

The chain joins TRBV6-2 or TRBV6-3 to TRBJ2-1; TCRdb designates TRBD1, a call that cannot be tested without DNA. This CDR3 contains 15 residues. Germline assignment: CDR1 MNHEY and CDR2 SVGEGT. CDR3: CASSSRGEVLDEQFF.

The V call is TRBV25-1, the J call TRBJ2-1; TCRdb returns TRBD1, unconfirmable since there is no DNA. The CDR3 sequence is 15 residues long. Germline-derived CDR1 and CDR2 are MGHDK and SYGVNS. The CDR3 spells CASSDHRGRYNEQFF.

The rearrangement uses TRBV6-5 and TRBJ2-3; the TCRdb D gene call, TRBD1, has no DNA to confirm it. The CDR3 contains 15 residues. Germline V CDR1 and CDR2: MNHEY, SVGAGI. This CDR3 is CASSYGGARTDTQYF.

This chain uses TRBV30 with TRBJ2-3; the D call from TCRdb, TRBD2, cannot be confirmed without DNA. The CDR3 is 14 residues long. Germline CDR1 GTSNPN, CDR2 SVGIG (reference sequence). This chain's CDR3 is CAWSAGTYQGTQYF.

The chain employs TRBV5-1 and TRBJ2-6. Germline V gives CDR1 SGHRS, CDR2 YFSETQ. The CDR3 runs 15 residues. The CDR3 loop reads CASRAHNSGANVLTF. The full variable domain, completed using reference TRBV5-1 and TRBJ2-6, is KAGVTQTPRYLIKTRGQQVTLSCSPISGHRSVSWYQQTPGQGLQFLFEYFSETQRNKGNFPGRFSGRQFSNSRSEMNVSTLELGDSALYLCASRAHNSGANVLTFGAGSRLTVL.

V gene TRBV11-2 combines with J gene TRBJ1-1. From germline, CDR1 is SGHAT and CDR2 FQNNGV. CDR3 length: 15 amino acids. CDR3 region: CASSDIRVKGTEAFF.

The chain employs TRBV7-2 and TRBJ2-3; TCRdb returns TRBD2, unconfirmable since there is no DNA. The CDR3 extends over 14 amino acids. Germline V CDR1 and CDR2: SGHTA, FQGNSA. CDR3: CASSLGTLGDTQYF.

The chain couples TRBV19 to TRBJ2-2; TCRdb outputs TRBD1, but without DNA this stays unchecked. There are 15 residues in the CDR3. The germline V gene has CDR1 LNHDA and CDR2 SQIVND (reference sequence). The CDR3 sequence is CASSINGRGTGELFF.

CDR3 residues: CASSSGTGTVEANVLTF. The chain is built from TRBV7-9 and TRBJ2-6; absent DNA, TCRdb's TRBD1 call cannot be checked. This CDR3 is built from 17 residues. Per germline, CDR1 SEHNR and CDR2 FQNEAQ (reference sequence).

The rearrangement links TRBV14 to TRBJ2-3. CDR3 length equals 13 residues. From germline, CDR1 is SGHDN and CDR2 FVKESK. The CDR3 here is CASSPQITDTQYF.

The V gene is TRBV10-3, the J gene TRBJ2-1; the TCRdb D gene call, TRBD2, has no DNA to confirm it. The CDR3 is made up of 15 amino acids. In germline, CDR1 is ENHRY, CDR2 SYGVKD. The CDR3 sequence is CAISGLAGGYNEQFF.

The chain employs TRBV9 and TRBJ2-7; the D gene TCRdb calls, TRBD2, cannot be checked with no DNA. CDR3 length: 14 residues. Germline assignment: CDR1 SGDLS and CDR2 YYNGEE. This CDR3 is CASSVGETGYEQYF.

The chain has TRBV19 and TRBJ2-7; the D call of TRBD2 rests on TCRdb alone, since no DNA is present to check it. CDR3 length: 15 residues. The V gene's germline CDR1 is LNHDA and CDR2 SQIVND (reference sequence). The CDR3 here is CASSRVGDSSYEQYF.

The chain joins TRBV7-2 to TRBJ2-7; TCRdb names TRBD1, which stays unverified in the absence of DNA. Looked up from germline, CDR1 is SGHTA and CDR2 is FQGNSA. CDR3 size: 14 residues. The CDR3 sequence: CASSSGTGYYEQYF.

The chain's CDR3 is CASSSLLGSGYEQYF. The rearrangement joins TRBV11-1 to TRBJ2-7; absent DNA, TCRdb's TRBD2 call cannot be checked. This CDR3 comprises 15 residues. The germline CDR1 and CDR2 sequences are SGHAT and FQDESV (reference sequence).

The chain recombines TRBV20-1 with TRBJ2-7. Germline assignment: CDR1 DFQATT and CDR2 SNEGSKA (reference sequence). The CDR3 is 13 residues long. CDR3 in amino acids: CSARDAGYDEQYF.

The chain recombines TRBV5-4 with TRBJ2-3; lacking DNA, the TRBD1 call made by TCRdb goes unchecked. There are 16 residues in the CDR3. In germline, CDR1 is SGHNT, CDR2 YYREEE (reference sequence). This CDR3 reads CASSPTGGAPADTQYF. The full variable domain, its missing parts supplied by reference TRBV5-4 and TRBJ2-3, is ETGVTQSPTHLIKTRGQQVTLRCSSQSGHNTVSWYQQALGQGPQFIFQYYREEENGRGNFPPRFSGLQFPNYSSELNVNALELDDSALYLCASSPTGGAPADTQYFGPGTRLTVL.

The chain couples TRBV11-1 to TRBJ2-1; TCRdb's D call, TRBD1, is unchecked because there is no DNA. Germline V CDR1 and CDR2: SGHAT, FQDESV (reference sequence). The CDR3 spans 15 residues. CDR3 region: CASSPRGDRVDEQFF.

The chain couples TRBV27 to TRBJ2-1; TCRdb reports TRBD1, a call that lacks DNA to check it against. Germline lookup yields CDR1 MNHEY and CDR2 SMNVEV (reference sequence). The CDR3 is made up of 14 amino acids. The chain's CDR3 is CASTPGVRNNEQFF.

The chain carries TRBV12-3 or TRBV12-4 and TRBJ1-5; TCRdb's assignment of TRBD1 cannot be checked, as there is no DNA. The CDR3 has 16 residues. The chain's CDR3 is CASSEGQGGIGQPQHF.

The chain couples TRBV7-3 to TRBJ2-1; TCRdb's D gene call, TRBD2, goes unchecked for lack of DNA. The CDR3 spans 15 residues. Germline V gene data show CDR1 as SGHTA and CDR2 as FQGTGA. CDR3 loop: CASSFVAGGMNEQFF.